These 9 T cell receptor beta chains were all obtained from the same sample, sequenced in a study of CD8 T cells in ankylosing spondylitis (TCRdb year 2017). The study at large found these results: A TCR beta motif made up of about eight highly homologous amino acid variants appeared to be characteristic of blood from ankylosing spondylitis patients.

These TCRs' antigens remain unknown. The library relied on 5' RACE. The run used an Illumina HiSeq 2500. TCRdb reprocessing: public reads trimmed at Q25 with fastp, clones called with MiXCR, in-frame beta chains kept. Identical CDR3 protein sequences are pooled into one entry, listed with their most common genes and DNA. The sample table records some 450,000 distinct CDR3 sequences; 17% of these occur just once. Clones ranked in the top ten supply approximately 1% of the sample. Source material: blood, either unsorted or a sorted T cell fraction (not recorded which). The source of these receptors is a male donor with ankylosing spondylitis.

This clonotype has just a few counts. The chain carries TRBV20-1 and TRBJ2-2; 10 bases agree with TRBD1. Per the germline V gene, CDR1 is DFQATT and CDR2 is SNEGSKA (reference sequence). The length of the CDR3 is 18 residues. The junction had 10 bases not matched to a gene; V was cut back by 3 bases and J by 0 bases. The CDR3 is CSASDRRQGAANTGELFF. In DNA form, the CDR3 reads TGCAGTGCTAGCGACAGGAGACAGGGGGCCGCGAACACCGGGGAGCTGTTTTTT.

The rearrangement uses TRBV11-2 and TRBJ2-1; 9 bases map to TRBD2. This CDR3 is 16 amino acids long. Trimming took 5 bases from V and 0 from J; bases not matched to a gene: 5. CDR1 SGHAT and CDR2 FQNNGV come from the germline V gene. The CDR3 region has the DNA TGTGCCAGCAGCCGGGTTAGCGGGAGCTCCTACAATGAGCAGTTCTTC. It translates to CASSRVSGSSYNEQFF.

This clonotype was counted between two and nine times. The V call is TRBV5-1, the J call TRBJ2-7; 9 bases fit TRBD1. Germline CDR1 reads SGHRS; CDR2 reads YFSETQ. The ends lost 4 bases at V and 4 bases at J; junction bases unmatched: 12. The CDR3 runs to 16 residues. The CDR3 nucleotides are TGCGCCAGCAGCGGTCGGCGGGACAGGGTGTCTTACGAGCAGTACTTC. Encoded protein: CASSGRRDRVSYEQYF.

The sample holds many counts of this clonotype. This chain links TRBV12-3 or TRBV12-4 with TRBJ1-2; D possibly corresponds to TRBD1 (6 bases). The CDR3 is made up of 14 amino acids. V was trimmed by 4 bases and J by 3 bases, leaving 12 bases between them. CDR3 amino acids: CASSSWGQDYGYTF. The DNA of the CDR3 is TGTGCCAGCAGTTCTTGGGGGCAGGACTATGGCTACACCTTC.

This chain connects TRBV3-1 to TRBJ2-7, with TRBD2 matching over 9 bases. CDR1 is LGHDT and CDR2 is YNNKEL in the germline V gene (reference sequence). Trimming took 2 bases from V and 3 from J; bases not matched to a gene: 8. The CDR3 runs 16 residues. The CDR3 bases are TGTGCCAGCAGCCAACGAGCGGGAGGAATATTCTACGAGCAGTACTTC. It specifies CASSQRAGGIFYEQYF.

The chain couples TRBV7-9 to TRBJ2-4, with TRBD1 matching 9 bases. The germline V gene has CDR1 SEHNR and CDR2 FQNEAQ (reference sequence). The CDR3 length is 13 residues. The V segment lost 10 bases and the J segment 10 bases; nucleotides outside the gene matches: 11. CDR3 residues: CATRQGGVGIQYF. DNA of the CDR3: TGTGCCACAAGACAGGGGGGTGTTGGTATTCAGTACTTC.

The gene calls are TRBV20-1 and TRBJ2-7, with 16 bases that match TRBD2. The germline V gene has CDR1 DFQATT and CDR2 SNEGSKA (reference sequence). Losses at the gene ends were 4 bases for V and 2 bases for J; bases not matched to a gene: 8. The CDR3 sequence is 17 residues long. CDR3: CSATGTSGRAGTYEQYF. CDR3 coding DNA: TGCAGTGCTACCGGGACTAGCGGGAGGGCCGGAACCTACGAGCAGTACTTC.

This clonotype was seen more than once but under ten times. The chain links TRBV7-9 to TRBJ1-4, with a weak D call TRBD1 (5 bases). This CDR3 spans 14 amino acids. Germline values: CDR1 SEHNR, CDR2 FQNEAQ (reference sequence). The ends were cut back, 8 bases at V and 3 bases at J, with 13 bases in the middle. CDR3 region: CASGSSGANEKLFF. The CDR3 DNA is TGTGCCAGCGGTTCGTCGGGGGCTAATGAAAAACTGTTTTTT.

J is TRBJ2-3 and V is TRBV2, with D possibly matching TRBD1 (6 bases). Between the trimmed V and J ends, which lost 4 bases and 5 bases, there was a span of 7 bases. This CDR3 is 12 amino acids long. Germline V gene data show CDR1 as SNHLY and CDR2 as FYNNEI. The CDR3 sequence: CASSVQGDTQYF. The CDR3 DNA sequence: TGTGCCAGCAGTGTACAGGGAGATACGCAGTATTTT.